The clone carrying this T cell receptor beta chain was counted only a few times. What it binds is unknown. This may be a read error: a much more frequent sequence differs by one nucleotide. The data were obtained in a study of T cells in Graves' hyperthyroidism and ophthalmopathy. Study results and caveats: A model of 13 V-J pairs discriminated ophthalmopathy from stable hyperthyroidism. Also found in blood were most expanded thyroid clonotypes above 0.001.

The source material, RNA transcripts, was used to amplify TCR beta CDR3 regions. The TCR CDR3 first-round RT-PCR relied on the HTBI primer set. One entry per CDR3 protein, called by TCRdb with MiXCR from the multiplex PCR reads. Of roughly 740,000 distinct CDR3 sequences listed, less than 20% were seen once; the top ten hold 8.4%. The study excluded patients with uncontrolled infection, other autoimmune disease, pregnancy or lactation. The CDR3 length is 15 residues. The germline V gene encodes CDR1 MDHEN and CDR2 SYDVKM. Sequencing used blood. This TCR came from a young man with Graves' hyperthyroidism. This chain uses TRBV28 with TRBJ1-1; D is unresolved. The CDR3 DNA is TGTGCCAGCAGTTTGGGCCGGCGGGAGAACACTGAAGCTCTCTTT. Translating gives CASSLGRRENTEALF.